Below, 32 T cell receptor beta chains from the same sample are listed, as sequenced in a study of blood T cell repertoires in COVID-19. The data were produced by immunoSEQ multiplex PCR, yet TCRdb's version contains in-frame clones alone and is incomplete. The table lists over 150,000 clones, 60% to 85% of them singletons. Sequences were obtained from peripheral blood. The receptors shown here come from a man aged 55 to 70 with acute or convalescent COVID-19.

The rearrangement uses TRBV18 and TRBJ2-7; 10 bases align to TRBD1. Germline V gene lookup returns CDR1 KGHSH and CDR2 LQKENI. V was pared by 4 bases and J by 4 bases, with 4 bases of the junction left unmatched. CDR3 length equals 14 residues. CDR3 sequence (DNA): TGTGCCAGCTCACAGACAGGGGGCCATTACGAGCAGTACTTC. Its translation is CASSQTGGHYEQYF.

In this sample, this clone turned up many times. The chain is built from TRBV27 and TRBJ1-2, with D unclear. CDR3 length equals 15 residues. Germline V gene lookup returns CDR1 MNHEY and CDR2 SMNVEV (reference sequence). V lost 2 bases and J 1 base, leaving 11 bases between the germline ends. CDR3: CASSLIKRGNYGYTF. The DNA of the CDR3 is TGTGCCAGCAGTTTAATAAAACGGGGTAACTATGGCTACACCTTC.

This clone occurred a few times. V is TRBV21-1 and J is TRBJ1-6; TRBD1, the table's D call, lacks a check against the DNA. TRBV21-1 is termed a pseudogene. The CDR3 sequence is 14 residues long. DNA of the CDR3: TGTGCCAGCAAGGCCAGGTCTTGTGATTCACCCCTCCACTTT. This translates into CASKARSCDSPLHF.

The J gene is TRBJ2-7, the V gene TRBV20-1; TRBD1 is a possible D gene (6 bases). Germline CDR1 and CDR2: DFQATT and SNEGSKA (reference sequence). This CDR3 has 17 amino acids. Trimming removed 3 bases at V and 4 bases at J, with 25 bases between. CDR3 protein: CSASSNPTGDTFYEQYF. In nucleotides, the CDR3 is TGCAGTGCTAGTTCCAACCCGACAGGCGATACCTTTTACGAGCAGTACTTC.

The genes are TRBV5-5 and TRBJ1-1, with D maybe TRBD1 (6 bases). The CDR3 contains 14 residues. The germline V gene encodes CDR1 SGHKS and CDR2 YYEKEE (reference sequence). V lost 2 bases, J lost 6 bases, and 14 bases lay in between. The CDR3 DNA reads as TGTGCCAGCAGCTTACAGGGCAGCTACGCTGAAGCTTTCTTT. This codes for CASSLQGSYAEAFF. Full variable domain (missing parts from reference TRBV5-5 and TRBJ1-1): DAGVTQSPTHLIKTRGQQVTLRCSPISGHKSVSWYQQVLGQGPQFIFQYYEKEERGRGNFPDRFSARQFPNYSSELNVNALLLGDSALYLCASSLQGSYAEAFFGQGTRLTVV.

The gene calls are TRBV29-1 and TRBJ1-2; D might be TRBD1 (6 bases). The CDR3 spans 14 residues. Trimming took 5 bases from V and 3 from J, leaving 16 bases between them. Germline CDR1 SQVTM, CDR2 ANQGSEA. The CDR3 DNA follows: TGCAGCGTTCTAAACAGGGTATCGGACTATGGCTACACCTTC. Amino acid sequence: CSVLNRVSDYGYTF.

This clone has a single count. The rearrangement uses TRBV5-1 and TRBJ2-5; 7 bases fit TRBD1. The length of the CDR3 is 15 residues. The V segment lost 4 bases and the J segment 0 bases; nucleotides outside the gene matches: 6. From germline, CDR1 is SGHRS and CDR2 YFSETQ. Here the CDR3 DNA reads TGCGCCAGCAGCCTGGACAGGTATAACCAAGAGACCCAGTACTTC. Translation gives CASSLDRYNQETQYF.

The V gene is TRBV7-2, the J gene TRBJ1-1, with D possibly matching TRBD1 (5 bases). This CDR3 has 15 amino acids. V gave up 2 bases and J gave up 2 bases, with 12 bases separating them. Germline V CDR1 and CDR2: SGHTA, FQGNSA. The CDR3 DNA reads as TGTGCCAGCAGCTTACAGCGCCAGGGAAACACTGAAGCTTTCTTT. Its protein product is CASSLQRQGNTEAFF.

CDR3 DNA sequence: TGTGCCAGCAGCTCGGGAGGGCAGGTCTATGGCTACACCTTC. The encoded protein is CASSSGGQVYGYTF. This sequence joins TRBV5-5 and TRBJ1-2; D is undetermined. Between the trimmed V and J ends, which lost 3 bases and 4 bases, there was a span of 13 bases. CDR3 length: 14 residues. Germline V lookup: CDR1 SGHKS, CDR2 YYEKEE (reference sequence).

On this clone: Additional DNA sequences in this sample encode the identical CDR3. The chain joins TRBV5-5 to TRBJ2-7, with 7 nucleotides matching TRBD1. Germline V CDR1 and CDR2: SGHKS, YYEKEE (reference sequence). The CDR3 sequence is 12 residues long. Trimming at V came to 5 bases and at J to 6 bases, leaving 5 bases not matched to a gene. The CDR3 DNA reads as TGTGCCAGCAGAAAACCAGGGGGCGAGCAGTACTTC. It is translated as CASRKPGGEQYF.

This clone has only a few counts. V gene TRBV27 combines with J gene TRBJ2-1, with D unresolved. Trimming left V 3 bases short and J 0 bases short, with 9 bases between. Germline V gives CDR1 MNHEY, CDR2 SMNVEV (reference sequence). The length of the CDR3 is 15 residues. The CDR3 DNA follows: TGTGCCAGCAGTTTCGGTCCGCCCTCCTACAATGAGCAGTTCTTC. Residues: CASSFGPPSYNEQFF.

The J gene is TRBJ1-1, the V gene TRBV24-1; D ambiguous. The V end was cut by 1 base, the J end by 1 base, with 3 bases between. This CDR3 region has 13 residues. Germline V gives CDR1 KGHDR, CDR2 SFDVKD. The CDR3 reads CATSDFGNTEAFF. CDR3 in DNA: TGTGCCACCAGTGATTTCGGGAACACTGAAGCTTTCTTT.

The chain links TRBV6-5 to TRBJ2-7; D gene unclear. V was clipped by 6 bases and J by 4 bases, with 19 bases between them. Looked up from germline, CDR1 is MNHEY and CDR2 is SVGAGI. The CDR3 is 15 residues long. The CDR3: CASSLTLPQVYEQYF. In DNA, the CDR3 is TGTGCCAGCAGCCTCACTTTACCTCAGGTTTACGAGCAGTACTTC.

CDR3 bases: TGCGCCAGCAGCCAAGGAGACAGTCGATATTCACCCCTCCACTTT. It specifies CASSQGDSRYSPLHF. The chain carries TRBV4-3 and TRBJ1-6; D perhaps matches TRBD1 (5 bases). V dropped 1 base and J dropped 8 bases, with 12 bases sitting between them. Germline V gives CDR1 LGHNA, CDR2 YSLEER. This CDR3 has 15 amino acids.

This sequence joins TRBV24-1 and TRBJ2-7; TRBD1 is a possible D gene (5 bases). Germline V CDR1 and CDR2: KGHDR, SFDVKD. Trimming took off 5 bases at V and 2 bases at J, with 12 bases between the two ends. The CDR3 loop spans 14 amino acids. The CDR3 nucleotides read TGTGCCACCAGTGTAGGGGCCGGGCCCTACGAGCAGTACTTC. It is translated as CATSVGAGPYEQYF.

This clone was observed many times. This rearrangement joins TRBV28 to TRBJ1-1; 7 nucleotides match TRBD1. The CDR3 contains 16 residues. V lost 6 bases and J lost 3; bases outside the gene matches: 13. Germline CDR1 MDHEN, CDR2 SYDVKM. The CDR3 is CASRQDREERHTEAFF. The DNA for the CDR3 is TGTGCCAGCAGACAAGACAGGGAGGAGAGGCACACTGAAGCTTTCTTT.

The chain links TRBV5-1 to TRBJ2-2; D is undetermined. V shed 5 bases and J shed 8 bases, with 16 bases lying between them. There are 14 residues in the CDR3. CDR1 is SGHRS, CDR2 YFSETQ, per germline. The CDR3 protein is CASRTGAAEGELFF. Written as DNA, the CDR3 is TGCGCCAGCAGAACCGGTGCCGCCGAAGGGGAGCTGTTTTTT.

The CDR3 is CASSVGEATGDEQYF. In DNA form, the CDR3 reads TGTGCCAGCAGCGTAGGGGAGGCCACAGGCGACGAGCAGTACTTC. The rearrangement uses TRBV9 and TRBJ2-7, with D perhaps matching TRBD2 (6 bases). The length of the CDR3 is 15 residues. V was trimmed by 0 bases and J by 5 bases, leaving 15 bases between them. Germline V lookup: CDR1 SGDLS, CDR2 YYNGEE.

The chain is built from TRBV29-1 and TRBJ2-4, with TRBD2 matching over 11 bases. CDR1 SQVTM and CDR2 ANQGSEA come from the germline V gene. J lost 0 bases, V lost 1 base, and 5 bases had no gene match. The CDR3 runs to 17 residues. CDR3 loop: CSVEGLAGGLAKNIQYF. In DNA form, the CDR3 reads TGCAGCGTTGAAGGGCTAGCGGGGGGCTTAGCCAAAAACATTCAGTACTTC.

This clone was observed many times. J is TRBJ1-4 and V is TRBV5-6; 8 nucleotides agree with TRBD1. V shed 2 bases and J 8 bases; nucleotides not matched to a gene: 8. Germline values: CDR1 SGHDT, CDR2 YYEEEE. The CDR3 consists of 15 residues. CDR3 DNA: TGTGCCAGCAGCTTCGGACAGGGATATAGGGAAAAACTGTTTTTT. Its protein product is CASSFGQGYREKLFF. Based on the CDR3 plus reference TRBV5-6 and TRBJ1-4, the full variable domain is DAGVTQSPTHLIKTRGQQVTLRCSPKSGHDTVSWYQQALGQGPQFIFQYYEEEERQRGNFPDRFSGHQFPNYSSELNVNALLLGDSALYLCASSFGQGYREKLFFGSGTQLSVL.

CDR3 in amino acids: CASSSAGTIQETQYF. The CDR3 DNA is TGCGCCAGCAGCTCGGCCGGGACTATTCAAGAGACCCAGTACTTC. The chain has TRBV5-1 and TRBJ2-5; 7 bases match TRBD2. The CDR3 consists of 15 residues. V dropped 3 bases and J dropped 2; count of bases not matched to a gene: 7. The germline gives CDR1 SGHRS, CDR2 YFSETQ.

This chain uses TRBV6-5 with TRBJ1-2, with TRBD1 identical over 7 bases. Germline CDR1 is MNHEY and CDR2 is SVGAGI. The junction had 14 bases not matched to a gene; V was cut back by 3 bases and J by 7 bases. The CDR3 consists of 16 residues. The CDR3 region has the DNA TGTGCCAGCAGTTATGCAGGGACAGCTCGGGGGGGTGGCTACACCTTC. This sequence encodes CASSYAGTARGGGYTF.

The chain carries TRBV5-6 and TRBJ2-5; D is ambiguous. The CDR3 contains 14 residues. Trimming left V 4 bases short and J 2 bases short, with 12 bases between. CDR1 is SGHDT, CDR2 YYEEEE, per germline. CDR3 sequence (DNA): TGTGCCAGCAGCGCTGGGCGAAGGCAAGAGACCCAGTACTTC. This gives the protein CASSAGRRQETQYF.

This clone was picked up a small number of times. The V and J genes are TRBV3-1 (or the pseudogene TRBV3-2) and TRBJ2-7, with TRBD2 matching 10 bases. This CDR3 has 13 amino acids. Germline CDR1 is LGHDT and CDR2 is YNNKEL (reference sequence). With V trimmed by 4 bases and J by 9 bases, 6 bases remained unmatched. The CDR3 coding sequence is TGTGCCAGCAGCCTCCGGACTAGCGGCTCGCAGTACTTC. Its translation is CASSLRTSGSQYF.

In regard to this clone: This same CDR3 is encoded by further DNA sequences in the sample. The V gene is TRBV7-3, the J gene TRBJ2-7, with TRBD2 identical over 10 bases. The ends lost 3 bases at V and 4 bases at J; junction bases unmatched: 6. Per the germline V gene, CDR1 is SGHTA and CDR2 is FQGTGA. The CDR3 runs 15 residues. This chain's CDR3 is CASSFSSGGAYEQYF. In DNA form, the CDR3 reads TGTGCCAGCAGCTTCTCAAGCGGGGGGGCTTACGAGCAGTACTTC. The entire variable domain, with the rest obtained from reference TRBV7-3 and TRBJ2-7, is as follows: GAGVSQTPSNKVTEKGKYVELRCDPISGHTALYWYRQSLGQGPEFLIYFQGTGAADDSGLPNDRFFAVRPEGSVSTLKIQRTERGDSAVYLCASSFSSGGAYEQYFGPGTRLTVT.

This chain connects TRBV5-1 to TRBJ2-6; D gene unclear. CDR3 length: 13 residues. In germline, CDR1 is SGHRS, CDR2 YFSETQ. The V end was cut by 4 bases, the J end by 1 base, with 3 bases between. The DNA for the CDR3 is TGCGCCAGCAGCGTATCTGGGGCCAACGTCCTGACTTTC. The encoded protein is CASSVSGANVLTF.

CDR3 protein: CASSLVEGARGNTIYF. The CDR3 DNA sequence: TGTGCCAGCAGCTTAGTGGAGGGGGCGCGGGGAAACACCATATATTTT. V and J are TRBV13 and TRBJ1-3, with 7 bases that match TRBD1. The CDR3 covers 16 residues. The V and J ends lost 1 base and 4 bases, in that order; junction bases with no gene match: 7. Germline lookup yields CDR1 PRHDT and CDR2 FYEKMQ (reference sequence).

This clone has a handful of counts. The chain recombines TRBV24-1 with TRBJ2-1; D possibly corresponds to TRBD1 (6 bases). The CDR3 contains 15 residues. In germline, CDR1 is KGHDR, CDR2 SFDVKD. With 0 bases removed from V and 6 bases from J, the gap between germline ends came to 11 bases. The CDR3 loop reads CATSDLGGVANEQFF. Written as DNA, the CDR3 is TGTGCCACCAGTGATTTGGGGGGCGTTGCCAATGAGCAGTTCTTC.

The V and J genes are TRBV5-5 and TRBJ1-1, with 7 bases aligning to TRBD1. There are 14 residues in the CDR3. Per germline, CDR1 SGHKS and CDR2 YYEKEE (reference sequence). With 4 bases clipped from V and 3 bases from J, the junction kept 6 bases outside the gene matches. The CDR3 reads CASSTLRGHTEAFF. As DNA, the CDR3 is TGTGCCAGCAGCACGCTGAGGGGGCACACTGAAGCTTTCTTT.

This clone was counted a few times. The chain is built from TRBV18 and TRBJ1-4; 8 nucleotides line up with TRBD1. CDR1 and CDR2 from the germline V gene are KGHSH and LQKENI. The CDR3 extends over 15 amino acids. V lost 4 bases, J lost 0 bases, and 1 base stayed unmatched. DNA for the CDR3: TGTGCCAGCTCACGGGGACAGGCAACTAATGAAAAACTGTTTTTT. It yields the protein CASSRGQATNEKLFF.

The chain recombines TRBV4-3 with TRBJ1-2, with 7 bases lining up with TRBD1. The CDR3 sequence is 15 residues long. V was clipped by 0 bases and J by 8 bases; unmatched bases: 9. In germline, CDR1 is LGHNA, CDR2 YSLEER. The CDR3 nucleotides are TGCGCCAGCAGCCAAGAAAGGAGGGGGCGTGGAGGCTACACCTTC. Encoded protein: CASSQERRGRGGYTF.

The V call is TRBV30, the J call TRBJ1-1, with unresolved D. V shed 7 bases and J shed 5 bases, with 14 bases lying between them. Germline V lookup: CDR1 GTSNPN, CDR2 SVGIG (reference sequence). The CDR3 is made up of 12 amino acids. The CDR3 sequence: CASSSGGTEAFF. The CDR3 DNA is TGTGCCTCCTCTTCGGGAGGGACTGAAGCTTTCTTT.